The rows below give T cell receptor beta chains drawn from one sample of a study of graft-versus-host responses after intestinal transplantation. This table comes from immunoSEQ multiplex PCR, and its TCRdb copy is limited to in-frame clones, with some not included. The sample lists around 13,000 clones, 30% occurring once. The material sequenced was alloreactive CD8+ T cells from a mixed lymphocyte reaction culture, taken before intestinal transplant. The receptor set was obtained from a human patient who received an intestinal transplant. The CDR3 runs from the conserved cysteine through the conserved F or W. D genes are given only for firm matches. Part of the rows lack a size; the others show once, few, many or a class for expanded clones.

-	TRBV14	TRBJ2-4	-	CASSQGGLAIAKNIQYF	TGTGCCAGCAGCCAAGGCGGACTCGCCATAGCCAAAAACATTCAGTACTTC
-	TRBV5-6	TRBJ2-7	-	CASTRSMRYEQYF	TGTGCCAGCACCCGGAGCATGAGGTACGAGCAGTACTTC
-	TRBV6-5	TRBJ2-1	-	CASSRVYNEQFF	TGTGCCAGCAGCAGGGTGTACAATGAGCAGTTCTTC
few	TRBV7-9	TRBJ2-1	TRBD2	CASSQGFSGRARYNEQFF	TGTGCCAGCAGCCAAGGTTTCAGCGGGAGGGCCAGGTACAATGAGCAGTTCTTC
-	TRBV6-5	TRBJ1-1	-	CASGAMWGATEAFF	TGTGCCAGCGGGGCAATGTGGGGGGCCACTGAAGCTTTCTTT
-	TRBV13	TRBJ1-3	TRBD1	CASSLVGQSAGNTIYF	TGTGCCAGCAGCTTAGTGGGACAGTCCGCCGGAAACACCATATATTTT
few	TRBV7-8	TRBJ2-2	TRBD2	CASSYDREWTSGMNTGELFF	TGTGCCAGCAGCTATGACAGGGAGTGGACTAGCGGGATGAACACCGGGGAGCTGTTTTTT
-	TRBV15	TRBJ1-4	TRBD1	CATSRERTGNEKLFF	TGTGCCACCAGCAGAGAGCGGACAGGGAATGAAAAACTGTTTTTT
-	TRBV18	TRBJ2-7	-	CASSPGTRLRYF	TGTGCCAGCTCACCAGGGACCCGTCTACGGTACTTC
-	TRBV6-1	TRBJ1-1	-	CASRIGGYTEAFF	TGTGCCAGCAGGATAGGGGGATACACTGAAGCTTTCTTT
-	TRBV6-5	TRBJ2-2	-	CASSHRRTHTGELFF	TGTGCCAGCAGTCACCGAAGGACTCACACCGGGGAGCTGTTTTTT
few	TRBV18	TRBJ1-1	TRBD1	CASSLQGAPNTEAFF	TGTGCCAGCTCACTCCAGGGGGCGCCTAACACTGAAGCTTTCTTT
-	TRBV10-3	TRBJ2-3	TRBD2	CASSESGGAFDTQYF	TGTGCCAGCAGTGAAAGCGGGGGGGCCTTCGATACGCAGTATTTT
-	TRBV5-1	TRBJ1-2	-	CASSLVRGRGYTF	TGCGCCAGCAGCTTGGTGAGGGGTCGCGGCTACACCTTC
-	TRBV21-1	TRBJ1-1	-	CASRGTGRNTEAFF	TGTGCCAGCAGGGGGACAGGGCGGAACACTGAAGCTTTCTTT
large	TRBV2	TRBJ1-6	-	CASSDWDQNSPLHF	TGTGCCAGCAGTGACTGGGACCAGAATTCACCCCTCCACTTT
-	TRBV29-1	TRBJ2-1	-	CSVEDWDGSSYNEQFF	TGCAGCGTTGAAGATTGGGACGGAAGCTCCTACAATGAGCAGTTCTTC
medium-sized	TRBV4-1	TRBJ2-7	-	CASSRYGSEIYEQYF	TGCGCCAGCAGCCGTTACGGTAGCGAGATCTACGAGCAGTACTTC
few	TRBV29-1	TRBJ1-1	-	CSVVGGWGSTEAFF	TGCAGCGTTGTTGGGGGCTGGGGGAGCACTGAAGCTTTCTTT
-	TRBV6-1	TRBJ1-2	-	CASSVSRRDYGYTF	TGTGCCAGCAGTGTCTCCCGGAGGGACTATGGCTACACCTTC
medium-sized	TRBV5-6	TRBJ2-1	-	CASSLDSGETYNEQFF	TGTGCCAGCAGCTTGGATAGCGGTGAAACCTACAATGAGCAGTTCTTC